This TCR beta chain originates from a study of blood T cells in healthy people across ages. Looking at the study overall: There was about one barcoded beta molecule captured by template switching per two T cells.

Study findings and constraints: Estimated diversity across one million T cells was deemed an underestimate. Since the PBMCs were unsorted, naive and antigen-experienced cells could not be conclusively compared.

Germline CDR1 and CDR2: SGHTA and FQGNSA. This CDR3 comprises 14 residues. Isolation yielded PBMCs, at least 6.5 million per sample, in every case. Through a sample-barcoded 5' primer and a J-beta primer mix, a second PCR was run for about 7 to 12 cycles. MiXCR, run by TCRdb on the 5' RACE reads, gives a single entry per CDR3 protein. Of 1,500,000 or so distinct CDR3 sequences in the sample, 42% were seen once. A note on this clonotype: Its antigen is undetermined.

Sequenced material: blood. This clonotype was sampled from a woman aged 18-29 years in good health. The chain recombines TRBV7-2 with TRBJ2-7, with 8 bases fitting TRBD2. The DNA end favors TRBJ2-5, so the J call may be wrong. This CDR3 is CASSLGTSTETQYF. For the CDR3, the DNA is TGTGCCAGCAGCTTAGGGACTAGCACGGAGACCCAGTACTTC.